Here is one T cell receptor beta chain with its context. Its specificity is not known. Healthy donors had no documented immune events, such as infections, while sampled. Trimming shortened V by 0 bases and J by 2 bases, and 5 bases separated the two germline ends. Germline CDR1 MNHNS, CDR2 SASEGT. The CDR3 totals 13 residues. Profiling relied on immunoSEQ multiplex PCR, and the TCRdb table lists in-frame clones only, not all of them. The table shows approximately 130,000 clones, with 75% to 90% occurring only once. This sample is drawn from a study of identifying expanded T cells in peripheral blood. Notes on the study in general: About 1.2 clones differed between technical replicates, versus 16.4 and 19 over time.

The receptor comes from a person aged 18-70 years in good health. V and J are TRBV6-1 and TRBJ2-7; D unresolved. The specimen was blood. The CDR3 spells CASSEAHPYEQYF. The CDR3 DNA follows: TGTGCCAGCAGTGAAGCGCATCCCTACGAGCAGTACTTC.